This T cell receptor (beta chain) was sequenced during a study of cytomegalovirus exposure and HLA in healthy donors. Germline V gives CDR1 LNHDA, CDR2 SQIVND (reference sequence). This CDR3 is 14 amino acids long. Trimming removed 3 bases from V and 5 bases from J, with 12 bases in between. Primers for the PCR totalled 60 Vbeta and 13 Jbeta. Assay used: immunoSEQ multiplex PCR; TCRdb lists only in-frame clones, some missing. The repertoire has about 160,000 clones, 86% of them found once; the top ten carry roughly 1.9%. This receptor was obtained from a woman aged 18 to 35 in good health and CMV-seronegative. Sample: PBMCs. The chain uses TRBV19 and TRBJ2-3; the D gene is possibly TRBD1 (6 bases). Written as DNA, the CDR3 is TGTGCCAGTAGTATCAGGCAGGGGATAGATACGCAGTATTTT. This codes for CASSIRQGIDTQYF.